These 32 T cell receptor beta chains were all obtained from the same sample, sequenced in a study of blood T cell repertoires in COVID-19. The repertoire was sequenced with immunoSEQ multiplex PCR; TCRdb's copy has only in-frame clones and lacks some. Here the sample spans 100,000 to 150,000 clones, approximately 80% being singletons. Specimen: peripheral blood. These receptors were collected from a woman between 50 and 59 years old with acute or convalescent COVID-19.

This clone came up a few times. The chain employs TRBV19 and TRBJ1-3; D might be TRBD1 (6 bases). The CDR3 covers 15 residues. Germline-derived CDR1 and CDR2 are LNHDA and SQIVND (reference sequence). V was pared by 3 bases and J by 0 bases, with 9 bases between. The CDR3 nucleotides read TGTGCCAGTAGTATGGACAGATTCTCTGGAAACACCATATATTTT. The encoded protein is CASSMDRFSGNTIYF. Complete variable domain (other parts from reference TRBV19 and TRBJ1-3): DGGITQSPKYLFRKEGQNVTLSCEQNLNHDAMYWYRQDPGQGLRLIYYSQIVNDFQKGDIAEGYSVSREKKESFPLTVTSAQKNPTAFYLCASSMDRFSGNTIYFGEGSWLTVV.

This clone appeared a single time. The chain couples TRBV30 to TRBJ1-1; 9 bases align to TRBD1. V lost 8 bases to trimming and J lost 1 base; unmatched junction nucleotides: 5. The CDR3 spans 13 residues. Germline CDR1 and CDR2: GTSNPN and SVGIG (reference sequence). The CDR3 region has the DNA TGTGCCGGACAGGGGCAATCGAACACTGAAGCTTTCTTT. This gives the protein CAGQGQSNTEAFF.

The V and J genes are TRBV5-1 and TRBJ2-1, with 7 bases lining up with TRBD2. Germline V gene sequence: CDR1 SGHRS, CDR2 YFSETQ. The V segment lost 4 bases and the J segment 5 bases; nucleotides outside the gene matches: 12. The CDR3 has 16 amino acids. For the CDR3, the DNA is TGCGCCAGCAGCGTTGACCCTAGCGGCTCAAACAATGAGCAGTTCTTC. As protein: CASSVDPSGSNNEQFF. Looking up the rest from reference TRBV5-1 and TRBJ2-1 gives the full variable domain: KAGVTQTPRYLIKTRGQQVTLSCSPISGHRSVSWYQQTPGQGLQFLFEYFSETQRNKGNFPGRFSGRQFSNSRSEMNVSTLELGDSALYLCASSVDPSGSNNEQFFGPGTRLTVL.

This chain connects TRBV5-6 to TRBJ2-3; 10 bases align to TRBD2. Germline-derived CDR1 and CDR2 are SGHDT and YYEEEE. The CDR3 has 15 residues. V lost 5 bases, J lost 9 bases, and 12 bases stayed unmatched. In DNA form, the CDR3 reads TGTGCCAGCAGGAAAAAGGCGGCTAGCGGGGGAACGCAGTATTTT. This sequence encodes CASRKKAASGGTQYF.

This rearrangement joins TRBV30 to TRBJ1-6; 8 positions agree with TRBD1. CDR1 GTSNPN and CDR2 SVGIG come from the germline V gene (reference sequence). CDR3 length: 13 amino acids. V was clipped by 4 bases and J by 9 bases; unmatched bases: 5. The CDR3 DNA reads TGTGCCTGGAAAGGACAGGGAGGTTCACCCCTCCACTTT. Protein product: CAWKGQGGSPLHF.

CDR3 amino acids: CASSLDGTGAYGYTF. In DNA, the CDR3 is TGTGCCAGCAGCTTAGACGGGACAGGGGCTTATGGCTACACCTTC. This rearrangement joins TRBV11-2 to TRBJ1-2; 10 bases align to TRBD1. Trimming removed 0 bases from V and 5 bases from J; junction bases left unmatched: 3. Germline V lookup: CDR1 SGHAT, CDR2 FQNNGV. This CDR3 has 15 amino acids.

The rearrangement uses TRBV2 and TRBJ1-2; tentative D call: TRBD1 (5 bases). Deletions cut 4 bases from V and 6 bases from J, with 9 bases between. Germline V gene lookup returns CDR1 SNHLY and CDR2 FYNNEI. This CDR3 has 12 amino acids. The CDR3 coding sequence is TGTGCCAGCAGTGGTTTAGGGGATGGCTACACCTTC. Its translation is CASSGLGDGYTF.

Only one count was recorded for this clone. J is TRBJ1-1 and V is TRBV9; 7 nucleotides match TRBD1. The CDR3 sequence is 14 residues long. V lost 1 base, J lost 4 bases, and 4 bases stayed unmatched. Germline V CDR1 and CDR2: SGDLS, YYNGEE. The CDR3 protein is CASSVRQGGTEAFF. The DNA for the CDR3 is TGTGCCAGCAGCGTAAGACAGGGTGGCACTGAAGCTTTCTTT. The full variable domain, completed using reference TRBV9 and TRBJ1-1, is DSGVTQTPKHLITATGQRVTLRCSPRSGDLSVYWYQQSLDQGLQFLIQYYNGEERAKGNILERFSAQQFPDLHSELNLSSLELGDSALYFCASSVRQGGTEAFFGQGTRLTVV.

The chain is built from TRBV15 and TRBJ1-6; D ambiguous. Germline CDR1 and CDR2: LNHNV and YYDKDF (reference sequence). Trimming pared 1 base from V and 6 bases from J, leaving 10 bases between. The CDR3 is 15 amino acids. In DNA form, the CDR3 reads TGTGCCACCAGCAGAGGGGGAGACATTAATTCACCCCTCCACTTT. Translating gives CATSRGGDINSPLHF. Supplemented by reference TRBV15 and TRBJ1-6, the full variable domain reads DAMVIQNPRYQVTQFGKPVTLSCSQTLNHNVMYWYQQKSSQAPKLLFHYYDKDFNNEADTPDNFQSRRPNTSFCFLDIRSPGLGDTAMYLCATSRGGDINSPLHFGNGTRLTVT.

This clone turned up a few times. The J gene is TRBJ1-2, the V gene TRBV5-1; 8 bases match TRBD1. Trimming removed 4 bases from V and 5 bases from J; junction bases left unmatched: 7. CDR1 and CDR2 (germline): SGHRS, YFSETQ. The CDR3 sequence is 14 residues long. The CDR3, as DNA: TGCGCCAGCAGCGTAGACAGGGGAGCATATGGCTACACCTTC. This encodes CASSVDRGAYGYTF.

V is TRBV6-1 and J is TRBJ1-2; D may be TRBD1 (5 bases). The CDR3 consists of 18 residues. The V end lost 2 bases, the J end lost 3 bases, and 22 bases lay between the germline ends. Looked up from germline, CDR1 is MNHNS and CDR2 is SASEGT. As DNA, the CDR3 is TGTGCCAGCAGTGAACCAGTAGTGGTTCTTCAAGGGGACTATGGCTACACCTTC. Protein product: CASSEPVVVLQGDYGYTF.

The V gene is TRBV7-8, the J gene TRBJ2-3, with TRBD2 matching 10 bases. The junction had 8 bases not matched to a gene; V was cut back by 5 bases and J by 6 bases. This CDR3 comprises 15 residues. Germline CDR1 and CDR2: SGHVS and FQNEAQ. CDR3 region: CASSQSGGGRDTQYF. The CDR3 DNA reads TGTGCCAGCAGCCAAAGCGGGGGGGGCAGGGATACGCAGTATTTT.

The V and J genes are TRBV9 and TRBJ1-3; no clear D. Trimming stripped 0 bases from V and 0 bases from J, with 4 bases between. Germline V CDR1 and CDR2: SGDLS, YYNGEE. This CDR3 spans 14 amino acids. The CDR3 DNA sequence: TGTGCCAGCAGCGTAGGGGCCTCTGGAAACACCATATATTTT. Protein sequence: CASSVGASGNTIYF. Based on the CDR3 plus reference TRBV9 and TRBJ1-3, the full variable domain is DSGVTQTPKHLITATGQRVTLRCSPRSGDLSVYWYQQSLDQGLQFLIQYYNGEERAKGNILERFSAQQFPDLHSELNLSSLELGDSALYFCASSVGASGNTIYFGEGSWLTVV.

V and J are TRBV9 and TRBJ1-4; maybe TRBD1 (6 bases). From germline, CDR1 is SGDLS and CDR2 YYNGEE. The CDR3 contains 15 residues. V was cut by 3 bases and J by 4 bases, with 13 bases left in between. CDR3 nucleotide sequence: TGTGCCAGCAGCGGGGGCAGGGGATATAATGAAAAACTGTTTTTT. Translated, it gives CASSGGRGYNEKLFF. Supplemented by reference TRBV9 and TRBJ1-4, the full variable domain reads DSGVTQTPKHLITATGQRVTLRCSPRSGDLSVYWYQQSLDQGLQFLIQYYNGEERAKGNILERFSAQQFPDLHSELNLSSLELGDSALYFCASSGGRGYNEKLFFGSGTQLSVL.

This chain connects TRBV30 to TRBJ1-1; 7 bases map to TRBD1. This CDR3 is built from 15 residues. Germline CDR1 is GTSNPN and CDR2 is SVGIG (reference sequence). V lost 4 bases and J lost 0; bases outside the gene matches: 8. CDR3 DNA: TGTGCCTGGATCTCAGGGGGGCGCATGAACACTGAAGCTTTCTTT. Its translation is CAWISGGRMNTEAFF.

CDR3 DNA sequence: TGTGCCAGCTCACCCACCACCCCGGGCACTGAAGCTTTCTTT. Translation: CASSPTTPGTEAFF. The rearrangement links TRBV18 to TRBJ1-1; no firm D call. The CDR3 has 14 amino acids. CDR1 is KGHSH, CDR2 LQKENI, per germline. Trimming took off 3 bases at V and 4 bases at J, with 12 bases between the two ends.

The chain uses TRBV6-1 and TRBJ1-3; a weak D match, TRBD1 (6 bases). V was pared by 3 bases and J by 4 bases, with 7 bases between. The CDR3 totals 13 residues. Per the germline V gene, CDR1 is MNHNS and CDR2 is SASEGT. CDR3 protein: CASSETGGNTIYF. The CDR3 DNA follows: TGTGCCAGCAGTGAGACAGGCGGAAACACCATATATTTT.

This clone was detected only once. V gene TRBV12-3 or TRBV12-4 combines with J gene TRBJ2-1; unclear D gene. V lost 5 bases and J lost 8, with 7 bases in between. There are 11 residues in the CDR3. CDR3 sequence: CASSEAYEQFF. For the CDR3, the DNA is TGTGCCAGCAGTGAGGCCTATGAGCAGTTCTTC.

This clone was picked up one time. V gene TRBV6-5 combines with J gene TRBJ2-7; D is undetermined. CDR1 is MNHEY and CDR2 is SVGAGI in the germline V gene. The CDR3 is 13 residues long. The ends were cut back, 5 bases at V and 0 bases at J, with 8 bases in the middle. CDR3 sequence: CASSPRDSYEQYF. CDR3 coding DNA: TGTGCCAGCAGTCCGCGAGACTCCTACGAGCAGTACTTC.

The chain recombines TRBV18 with TRBJ1-3; TRBD1 is a possible D gene (5 bases). Per germline, CDR1 KGHSH and CDR2 LQKENI. Trimming shortened V by 3 bases and J by 0 bases, and 15 bases separated the two germline ends. This CDR3 has 17 residues. CDR3 in DNA: TGTGCCAGCTCACCTCCGGTAGGGGCCCTCTCTGGAAACACCATATATTTT. It is translated as CASSPPVGALSGNTIYF.

The chain has TRBV7-8 and TRBJ2-6, with TRBD1 matching 7 bases. With V trimmed by 5 bases and J by 0 bases, 16 bases remained unmatched. Germline assignment: CDR1 SGHVS and CDR2 FQNEAQ. This CDR3 has 20 amino acids. The CDR3 sequence: CASSLRGPGQLFSGANVLTF. DNA for the CDR3: TGTGCCAGCAGCCTCAGGGGTCCGGGACAGTTGTTCTCTGGGGCCAACGTCCTGACTTTC.

The V gene is TRBV6-6, the J gene TRBJ2-7; 7 nucleotides match TRBD1. With V trimmed by 5 bases and J by 2 bases, 6 bases remained unmatched. The germline CDR1 and CDR2 sequences are MNHNY and SVGAGI (reference sequence). The CDR3 is made up of 14 amino acids. CDR3 in amino acids: CASSGGQATYEQYF. As DNA, the CDR3 is TGTGCCAGCAGTGGTGGACAGGCAACCTACGAGCAGTACTTC.

The chain links TRBV6-1 to TRBJ2-7, with D maybe TRBD2 (6 bases). Germline CDR1 reads MNHNS; CDR2 reads SASEGT. The CDR3 spans 15 residues. V gave up 2 bases and J gave up 6 bases, with 17 bases separating them. The CDR3 region has the DNA TGTGCCAGCAGTGAACCAGGTCGGGGGAGGTTCGAGCAGTACTTC. Its translation is CASSEPGRGRFEQYF.

J is TRBJ2-2 and V is TRBV27; a weak D match, TRBD1 (6 bases). Trimming removed 2 bases from V and 7 bases from J, with 20 bases in between. The length of the CDR3 is 17 residues. Germline CDR1 is MNHEY and CDR2 is SMNVEV (reference sequence). CDR3 nucleotides: TGTGCCAGCAGTTTAGTTGTTGAGACAGGCGGAGTCGGGGAGCTGTTTTTT. It is translated as CASSLVVETGGVGELFF.

The chain uses TRBV19 and TRBJ1-4; no firm D call. Germline V CDR1 and CDR2: LNHDA, SQIVND (reference sequence). V lost 0 bases and J 0 bases, leaving 5 bases between the germline ends. CDR3 size: 15 residues. The CDR3, as DNA: TGTGCCAGTAGTATAGACTCGGCAACTAATGAAAAACTGTTTTTT. Translating it yields CASSIDSATNEKLFF.

A single count supports this clone. The J gene is TRBJ2-1, the V gene TRBV7-6, with TRBD2 matching over 8 bases. CDR3 length: 17 residues. The ends lost 5 bases at V and 6 bases at J; junction bases unmatched: 15. Germline V gene sequence: CDR1 SGHVS, CDR2 FNYEAQ. CDR3 sequence reads: CASSPPSTGGAGNEQFF. The CDR3 nucleotides read TGTGCCAGCAGCCCTCCGTCGACCGGGGGGGCGGGCAATGAGCAGTTCTTC. The complete variable domain, with remaining parts taken from reference TRBV7-6 and TRBJ2-1, reads GAGVSQSPRYKVTKRGQDVALRCDPISGHVSLYWYRQALGQGPEFLTYFNYEAQQDKSGLPNDRFSAERPEGSISTLTIQRTEQRDSAMYRCASSPPSTGGAGNEQFFGPGTRLTVL.

The V gene is TRBV9, the J gene TRBJ1-1, with D possibly being TRBD1 (6 bases). Trimming left V 0 bases short and J 3 bases short, with 12 bases between. Germline values: CDR1 SGDLS, CDR2 YYNGEE. The CDR3 is made up of 15 amino acids. The CDR3 sequence: CASSVVGWTDTEAFF. The CDR3 region has the DNA TGTGCCAGCAGCGTAGTTGGTTGGACAGACACTGAAGCTTTCTTT.

The rearrangement uses TRBV19 and TRBJ2-2, with D possibly matching TRBD1 (6 bases). The V and J ends lost 3 bases and 7 bases respectively, with 12 bases between them. From germline, CDR1 is LNHDA and CDR2 SQIVND (reference sequence). This CDR3 comprises 14 residues. This CDR3 reads CASSIVQGNGELFF. DNA of the CDR3: TGTGCCAGTAGTATTGTACAGGGTAACGGGGAGCTGTTTTTT.

The CDR3 DNA follows: TGTGCCAGTATCCCCAGGTCGATGAACACTGAAGCTTTCTTT. Amino acid sequence: CASIPRSMNTEAFF. The chain recombines TRBV19 with TRBJ1-1; the D is unclear. Germline loops: CDR1 LNHDA, CDR2 SQIVND (reference sequence). The length of the CDR3 is 14 residues. Trimming took 7 bases from V and 0 from J, leaving 12 bases between them.

This chain connects TRBV19 to TRBJ1-5, with 8 positions matching TRBD1. This CDR3 contains 15 residues. V shed 7 bases, J shed 0 bases, and the junction held 5 bases outside the gene matches. Germline CDR1 and CDR2: LNHDA and SQIVND (reference sequence). In DNA form, the CDR3 reads TGTGCCAGTATCGGGGACAGGCATAGCAATCAGCCCCAGCATTTT. Translating gives CASIGDRHSNQPQHF.

The chain carries TRBV7-8 and TRBJ2-7, with a possible D match to TRBD1 (5 bases). Trimming left V 1 base short and J 3 bases short, with 10 bases between. Germline CDR1 and CDR2: SGHVS and FQNEAQ. The CDR3 has 14 amino acids. The CDR3 DNA sequence: TGTGCCAGCAGCTTAGTTGACAGTGACTACGAGCAGTACTTC. It encodes CASSLVDSDYEQYF.

The rearrangement links TRBV10-2 to TRBJ1-1, with D uncertain. V was cut by 5 bases and J by 0 bases, with 7 bases left in between. This CDR3 is built from 13 residues. Germline V gene sequence: CDR1 WSHSY, CDR2 SAAADI. CDR3 region: CASSRQMNTEAFF. DNA of the CDR3: TGCGCCAGCAGTCGTCAGATGAACACTGAAGCTTTCTTT.